Listed here are 20 T cell receptor beta chains from one sample, sequenced in a study of blood T cell repertoires in COVID-19. Repertoires were generated with immunoSEQ multiplex PCR, while TCRdb's copy carries only in-frame clones and drops some. The sample includes some 420,000 clones, approximately 90% of them seen just once. What was sequenced was PBMCs or T cells enriched from blood (not recorded which). These receptors were collected from a man younger than 45 who had recovered from COVID-19.

This clone occurred once. The rearrangement links TRBV27 to TRBJ1-5; no clear D. Germline V gives CDR1 MNHEY, CDR2 SMNVEV (reference sequence). The V end lost 5 bases, the J end lost 7 bases, and 15 bases lay between the germline ends. The CDR3 spans 14 residues. The CDR3 coding sequence is TGTGCCAGCAGTCTAACCTACGGGAACCAGCCCCAGCATTTT. Its translation: CASSLTYGNQPQHF.

The V gene is TRBV27, the J gene TRBJ2-1; 10 bases are shared with TRBD1. Germline V CDR1 and CDR2: MNHEY, SMNVEV (reference sequence). The V gene end was trimmed by 8 bases and the J gene end by 6 bases; junction bases not matched to a gene: 13. CDR3 length equals 16 residues. This chain's CDR3 is CASDQSGDRGSNEQFF. CDR3 sequence (DNA): TGTGCCAGCGATCAATCGGGGGACAGGGGCAGCAATGAGCAGTTCTTC.

V and J are TRBV7-9 and TRBJ2-3; no definite D call. Germline CDR1 reads SEHNR; CDR2 reads FQNEAQ (reference sequence). The CDR3 covers 14 residues. Trimming stripped 1 base from V and 2 bases from J, with 7 bases between. The CDR3 DNA sequence: TGTGCCAGCAGCTTAGACAGTTACACAGATACGCAGTATTTT. It specifies CASSLDSYTDTQYF.

The CDR3, as DNA: TGCGCCAGCAGCTTGGCCGAGTGGAGCCCGGAGGAGTTCTTC. Protein sequence: CASSLAEWSPEEFF. The J gene is TRBJ2-1, the V gene TRBV5-1; perhaps TRBD2 as D (5 bases). The CDR3 length is 14 residues. Trimming removed 0 bases at V and 14 bases at J, with 18 bases between. Germline V lookup: CDR1 SGHRS, CDR2 YFSETQ.

The count of this clone is one. The chain combines TRBV7-9 with TRBJ2-7, with 13 positions matching TRBD2. Unmatched junction bases numbered 11, after V lost 2 bases and J lost 4 bases. This CDR3 has 18 amino acids. Germline CDR1 and CDR2: SEHNR and FQNEAQ (reference sequence). Here the CDR3 DNA reads TGTGCCAGCAGCTTAAAAGGTGGACTAGCGGGAGACAAGTACGAGCAGTACTTC. This gives the protein CASSLKGGLAGDKYEQYF.

The J gene is TRBJ1-5, the V gene TRBV7-2; no reliable D call. This CDR3 spans 14 amino acids. CDR1 and CDR2 (germline): SGHTA, FQGNSA. V was clipped by 1 base and J by 7 bases, with 11 bases between them. This CDR3 reads CASSLGGGGQPQHF. The CDR3 bases are TGTGCCAGCAGCTTAGGGGGTGGAGGGCAGCCCCAGCATTTT.

The J gene is TRBJ2-3, the V gene TRBV30; 8 bases are a match to TRBD1. Germline CDR1 reads GTSNPN; CDR2 reads SVGIG (reference sequence). This CDR3 spans 13 amino acids. Losses at the gene ends were 7 bases for V and 1 base for J; bases not matched to a gene: 4. CDR3 DNA: TGTGCCTCTTCGACAGGGGGCACAGATACGCAGTATTTT. Its translation is CASSTGGTDTQYF.

In its sample, this clone was seen a few times. This sequence joins TRBV4-2 and TRBJ2-2, with 12 bases lining up with TRBD1. From germline, CDR1 is LGHNA and CDR2 YNFKEQ. V lost 3 bases and J lost 7; bases outside the gene matches: 6. The CDR3 is 16 residues long. CDR3 sequence reads: CASSQEGQGAVGELFF. The CDR3, as DNA: TGTGCCAGCAGCCAGGAGGGACAGGGGGCGGTCGGGGAGCTGTTTTTT.

The J gene is TRBJ2-3, the V gene TRBV4-1; D might be TRBD2 (5 bases). V gave up 4 bases and J gave up 4 bases, with 15 bases separating them. Germline V CDR1 and CDR2: MGHRA, YSYEKL. The CDR3 spans 15 residues. CDR3 loop: CASSLRRADADTQYF. CDR3 DNA: TGCGCCAGCAGCCTCCGACGAGCGGATGCAGATACGCAGTATTTT.

This clone has a single count. V gene TRBV7-9 combines with J gene TRBJ2-1; 9 bases agree with TRBD2. Per germline, CDR1 SEHNR and CDR2 FQNEAQ (reference sequence). CDR3 length equals 15 residues. With V trimmed by 6 bases and J by 7 bases, 10 bases remained unmatched. CDR3 sequence (DNA): TGTGCCAGCAGTACTCTAGCGGGAATAATAAATGAGCAGTTCTTC. Translation gives CASSTLAGIINEQFF.

The rearrangement uses TRBV19 and TRBJ1-2; 7 bases are a match to TRBD1. Germline-derived CDR1 and CDR2 are LNHDA and SQIVND (reference sequence). The CDR3 is 15 residues long. V lost 4 bases and J lost 8; bases outside the gene matches: 13. The CDR3 DNA sequence: TGTGCCAGTAGTAGGCTGTTAAAGGGGGCCTCCGGCTACACCTTC. Protein sequence: CASSRLLKGASGYTF.

The rearrangement uses TRBV27 and TRBJ2-3, with 10 bases lining up with TRBD1. CDR1 and CDR2 (germline): MNHEY, SMNVEV (reference sequence). J was trimmed by 5 bases and V by 9 bases; bases with no gene match: 11. This CDR3 region has 15 residues. CDR3 bases: TGTGCCAGTCCCCCCCGGGACAGGGGAGAAGATACGCAGTATTTT. As protein: CASPPRDRGEDTQYF.

The V and J genes are TRBV28 and TRBJ2-7; 16 bases fit TRBD2. CDR3 size: 17 residues. Germline lookup yields CDR1 MDHEN and CDR2 SYDVKM. V lost 6 bases and J lost 6; bases outside the gene matches: 11. The CDR3 here is CASSLTGTSGRAREQYF. Written as DNA, the CDR3 is TGTGCCAGCAGCCTTACCGGGACTAGCGGGAGGGCCCGCGAGCAGTACTTC.

The V gene is TRBV7-2, the J gene TRBJ1-4; 11 bases are a match to TRBD1. Germline V lookup: CDR1 SGHTA, CDR2 FQGNSA. With V trimmed by 5 bases and J by 8 bases, 10 bases remained unmatched. This CDR3 is 16 amino acids long. Here the CDR3 reads CASSLWTGGLSEKLFF. CDR3 coding DNA: TGTGCCAGCAGCCTCTGGACAGGGGGCCTTAGCGAAAAACTGTTTTTT.

The chain recombines TRBV6-6 with TRBJ2-3; 8 bases align to TRBD2. CDR3 length equals 15 residues. Germline-derived CDR1 and CDR2 are MNHNY and SVGAGI (reference sequence). J lost 4 bases, V lost 2 bases, and 5 bases had no gene match. The CDR3 reads CASSYTGREADTQYF. Here the CDR3 DNA reads TGTGCCAGCAGTTACACGGGGCGGGAGGCAGATACGCAGTATTTT.

This clone was observed once. J is TRBJ2-3 and V is TRBV15, with TRBD2 matching 7 bases. Germline loops: CDR1 LNHNV, CDR2 YYDKDF (reference sequence). The CDR3 is made up of 17 amino acids. Losses at the gene ends were 0 bases for V and 7 bases for J; bases not matched to a gene: 13. CDR3 bases: TGTGCCACCAGCAGAGATTGGCGAGCGGGAACGGAAAATACGCAGTATTTT. Protein sequence: CATSRDWRAGTENTQYF.

The chain uses TRBV7-8 and TRBJ2-1, with a tentative D call TRBD2 (6 bases). The CDR3 totals 15 residues. In germline, CDR1 is SGHVS, CDR2 FQNEAQ. Trimming pared 3 bases from V and 6 bases from J, leaving 15 bases between. The CDR3, as DNA: TGTGCCAGCAGCTTCCCCGGCGGGAAAGGCAATGAGCAGTTCTTC. Encoded protein: CASSFPGGKGNEQFF.

The chain is built from TRBV19 and TRBJ1-5; D might be TRBD1 (6 bases). The CDR3 extends over 13 amino acids. Germline CDR1 is LNHDA and CDR2 is SQIVND (reference sequence). V lost 6 bases, J lost 6 bases, and 12 bases lay in between. The CDR3 loop reads CASRTGLGQPQHF. CDR3 DNA sequence: TGTGCCAGTAGGACAGGCCTGGGTCAGCCCCAGCATTTT. The full variable domain, its missing parts supplied by reference TRBV19 and TRBJ1-5, is DGGITQSPKYLFRKEGQNVTLSCEQNLNHDAMYWYRQDPGQGLRLIYYSQIVNDFQKGDIAEGYSVSREKKESFPLTVTSAQKNPTAFYLCASRTGLGQPQHFGDGTRLSIL.

V usage is TRBV30 and J usage is TRBJ2-1; D might be TRBD2 (5 bases). Germline V CDR1 and CDR2: GTSNPN, SVGIG (reference sequence). The CDR3 is 14 amino acids. Trimming cost V 2 bases and J 9 bases, with 17 bases left between them. This chain's CDR3 is CAWSRGRTWGEQFF. DNA for the CDR3: TGTGCCTGGAGTCGAGGGAGAACCTGGGGTGAGCAGTTCTTC.

The V and J genes are TRBV11-3 and TRBJ2-3; 8 positions match TRBD2. Germline assignment: CDR1 SGHNT and CDR2 YENEEA. The CDR3 length is 12 residues. The V segment lost 4 bases and the J segment 8 bases; nucleotides outside the gene matches: 2. In DNA form, the CDR3 reads TGTGCCAGCAGCTCCAGCGGGGGTACGCAGTATTTT. As protein: CASSSSGGTQYF.